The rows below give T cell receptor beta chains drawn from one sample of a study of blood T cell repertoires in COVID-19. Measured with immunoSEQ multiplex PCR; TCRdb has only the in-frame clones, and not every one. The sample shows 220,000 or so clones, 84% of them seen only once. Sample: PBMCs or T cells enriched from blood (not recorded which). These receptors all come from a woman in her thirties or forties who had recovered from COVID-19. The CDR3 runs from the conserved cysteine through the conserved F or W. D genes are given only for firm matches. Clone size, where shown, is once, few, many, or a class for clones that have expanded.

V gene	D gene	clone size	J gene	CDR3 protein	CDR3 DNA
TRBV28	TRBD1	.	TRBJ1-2	CASSLSDRALYGYTF	TGTGCCAGCAGTTTATCGGACAGGGCTCTATATGGCTACACCTTC
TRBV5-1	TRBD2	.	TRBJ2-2	CASSRSLAGLNTGELFF	TGCGCCAGCAGCCGGAGTCTAGCGGGGCTGAACACCGGGGAGCTGTTTTTT
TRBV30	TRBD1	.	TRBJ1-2	CASIEGQGLGYGYTF	TGTGCCTCCATAGAGGGACAGGGGTTGGGCTATGGCTACACCTTC
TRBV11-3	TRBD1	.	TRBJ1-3	CASSQDRVVGNTIYF	TGTGCCAGCAGCCAAGACAGGGTAGTTGGAAACACCATATATTTT
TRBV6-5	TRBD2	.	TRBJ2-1	CASSTLAGTHNEQFF	TGTGCCAGCAGTACGTTAGCGGGGACCCACAATGAGCAGTTCTTC
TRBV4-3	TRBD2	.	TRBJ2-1	CASSQGELAGRAYNEQFF	TGCGCCAGCAGCCAAGGCGAACTAGCGGGAAGGGCTTACAATGAGCAGTTCTTC
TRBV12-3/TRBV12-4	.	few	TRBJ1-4	CASSPNEKLFF	TGTGCCAGCAGCCCGAATGAAAAACTGTTTTTT
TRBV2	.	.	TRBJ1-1	CASSPSGIEAFF	TGTGCCAGCAGCCCCTCGGGGATTGAAGCTTTCTTT
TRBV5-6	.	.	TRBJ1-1	CASSLGLRALNTEAFF	TGTGCCAGCAGCTTGGGGTTGAGGGCCCTGAACACTGAAGCTTTCTTT
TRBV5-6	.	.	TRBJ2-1	CASSLGVGNEQFF	TGTGCCAGCAGCTTAGGGGTTGGAAATGAGCAGTTCTTC
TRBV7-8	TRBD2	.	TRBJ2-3	CASSLNSGRSADTQYF	TGTGCCAGCAGCCTAAATAGCGGGAGAAGTGCAGATACGCAGTATTTT
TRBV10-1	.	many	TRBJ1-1	CASSEPGNTEAFF	TGCGCCAGCAGTGAGCCCGGGAACACTGAAGCTTTCTTT
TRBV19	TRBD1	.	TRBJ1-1	CASTLLWRQGGTEAFF	TGTGCCAGTACCCTCCTCTGGAGACAGGGGGGCACTGAAGCTTTCTTT
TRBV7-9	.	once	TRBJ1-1	CASHDPRAGWSNTEAFF	TGTGCCAGCCATGACCCCCGGGCAGGGTGGTCGAACACTGAAGCTTTCTTT
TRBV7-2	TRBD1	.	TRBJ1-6	CASSSTGYDSPLHF	TGTGCCAGCAGCTCGACAGGGTATGATTCACCCCTCCACTTT
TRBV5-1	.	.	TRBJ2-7	CASSLASSFVNEQYF	TGCGCCAGCAGCTTGGCGTCTTCCTTTGTAAACGAGCAGTACTTC
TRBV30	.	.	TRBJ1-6	CAWLRRDSPLHF	TGTGCCTGGCTTAGGCGGGATTCACCCCTCCACTTT
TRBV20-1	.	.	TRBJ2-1	CSARRDNEQFF	TGCAGTGCTAGACGGGACAATGAGCAGTTCTTC
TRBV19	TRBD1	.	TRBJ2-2	CASSIGYGQGGFGELFF	TGTGCCAGTAGTATTGGGTACGGACAGGGTGGATTCGGGGAGCTGTTTTTT
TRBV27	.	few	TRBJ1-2	CASSPGLRPGYTF	TGTGCCAGCAGCCCTGGACTCCGCCCGGGCTACACCTTC
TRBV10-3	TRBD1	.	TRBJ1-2	CAISDLASQGRRGYTF	TGTGCCATCAGTGATTTAGCTTCACAGGGGCGACGTGGCTACACCTTC
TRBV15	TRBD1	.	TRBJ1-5	CATSRDRGGVVQPQHF	TGTGCCACCAGCCGCGACAGGGGAGGAGTGGTTCAGCCCCAGCATTTT
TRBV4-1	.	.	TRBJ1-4	CASSQEQKDEKLFF	TGCGCCAGCAGCCAAGAACAGAAGGATGAAAAACTGTTTTTT
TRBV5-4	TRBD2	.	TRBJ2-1	CASSLGGSLLEQFF	TGTGCCAGCAGCTTGGGCGGGAGTTTGCTTGAGCAGTTCTTC
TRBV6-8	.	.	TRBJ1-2	CASSLTSGSGGGYTF	TGTGCCAGCAGTTTAACGTCGGGGTCCGGCGGTGGCTACACCTTC
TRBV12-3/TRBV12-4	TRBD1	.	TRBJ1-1	CASGPGTGYEAFF	TGTGCCAGCGGCCCCGGGACAGGGTATGAAGCTTTCTTT
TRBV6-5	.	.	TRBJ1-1	CASRSGLKNTEAFF	TGTGCCAGCAGGTCGGGACTGAAGAACACTGAAGCTTTCTTT
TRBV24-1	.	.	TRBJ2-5	CATSDPLAGQETQYF	TGTGCCACCAGTGATCCGCTGGCGGGGCAAGAGACCCAGTACTTC
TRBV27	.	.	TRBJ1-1	CASRKLGGTEAFF	TGTGCCAGCAGAAAATTAGGCGGCACTGAAGCTTTCTTT
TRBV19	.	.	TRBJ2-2	CASSIGRTNTGELFF	TGTGCCAGTAGTATTGGACGGACAAACACCGGGGAGCTGTTTTTT
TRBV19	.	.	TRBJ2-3	CASSIGAGYTDTQYF	TGTGCCAGTAGTATTGGTGCGGGGTACACAGATACGCAGTATTTT
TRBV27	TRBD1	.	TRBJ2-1	CASSWGTGGSYNEQFF	TGTGCCAGCAGTTGGGGGACAGGGGGGTCCTACAATGAGCAGTTCTTC
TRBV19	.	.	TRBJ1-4	CASSILGGTNEKLFF	TGTGCCAGTAGTATTTTGGGAGGCACTAATGAAAAACTGTTTTTT
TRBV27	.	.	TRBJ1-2	CASSSGSYGYTF	TGTGCCAGCAGTTCCGGGTCCTATGGCTACACCTTC
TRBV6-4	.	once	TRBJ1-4	CASSDLTGREEKLFF	TGTGCCAGCAGTGACCTGACAGGTCGTGAGGAAAAACTGTTTTTT
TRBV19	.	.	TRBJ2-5	CASSPTQETQYF	TGTGCCAGTAGCCCGACACAAGAGACCCAGTACTTC
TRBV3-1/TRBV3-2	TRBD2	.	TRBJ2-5	CASSQNSGTGETQYF	TGTGCCAGCAGCCAAAATAGCGGGACTGGGGAGACCCAGTACTTC
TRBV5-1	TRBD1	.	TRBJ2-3	CASSVTGGTDTQYF	TGCGCCAGCAGCGTTACAGGGGGCACAGATACGCAGTATTTT
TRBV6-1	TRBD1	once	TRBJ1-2	CASSEWYRGRNYGYTF	TGTGCCAGCAGTGAATGGTACAGGGGACGGAACTATGGCTACACCTTC
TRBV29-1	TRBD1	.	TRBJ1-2	CSVRDRGQDGYTF	TGCAGCGTACGGGACAGGGGGCAGGATGGCTACACCTTC
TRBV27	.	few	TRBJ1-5	CASSLWAQSQPQHF	TGTGCCAGCAGTTTATGGGCCCAAAGTCAGCCCCAGCATTTT
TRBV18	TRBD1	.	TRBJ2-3	CASSPLGGQLTDTQYF	TGTGCCAGCTCACCCCTAGGGGGACAGCTCACAGATACGCAGTATTTT
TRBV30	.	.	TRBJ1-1	CAWRPGNTEAFF	TGTGCCTGGAGGCCGGGGAACACTGAAGCTTTCTTT
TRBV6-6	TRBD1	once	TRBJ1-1	CASRDGQGRTEAFF	TGTGCCAGCAGGGATGGACAGGGCCGCACTGAAGCTTTCTTT
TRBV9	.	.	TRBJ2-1	CASSVLPSSYNEQFF	TGTGCCAGCAGCGTACTCCCTTCGAGTTACAATGAGCAGTTCTTC
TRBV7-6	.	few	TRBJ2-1	CASSPNYNEQFF	TGTGCCAGCAGCCCTAACTACAATGAGCAGTTCTTC
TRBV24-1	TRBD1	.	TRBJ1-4	CATSSTQGADEKLFF	TGTGCCACCAGTTCCACCCAGGGGGCGGATGAAAAACTGTTTTTT
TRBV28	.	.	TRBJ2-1	CASSLDYRSSYNEQFF	TGTGCCAGCAGTTTGGACTACAGGAGCTCCTACAATGAGCAGTTCTTC
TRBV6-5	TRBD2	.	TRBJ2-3	CASSYSPSGPDTQYF	TGTGCCAGCAGTTACTCTCCTAGCGGGCCAGATACGCAGTATTTT
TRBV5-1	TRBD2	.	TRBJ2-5	CASSTGLGQETQYF	TGCGCCAGCAGCACGGGACTAGGCCAAGAGACCCAGTACTTC